These T cell receptor beta chains were read from a single sample in a study of TIL therapy for anti-PD-1-resistant metastatic lung cancer. The method was immunoSEQ multiplex PCR; TCRdb's version includes in-frame clones alone and lacks a portion of them. The repertoire has more than 15,000 clones, about 75% of them found once; the top ten carry approximately 8%. The sequencing used blood, collected at baseline. The origin of the receptors is a person aged 25-85 years with non-small cell lung cancer. The CDR3 runs from the conserved cysteine through the conserved F or W. The order of the fields is D gene, clone size, V gene, J gene, CDR3 DNA, CDR3 protein. The D gene is left open where the match is weak. Expanded clones are given a class, and other clones once, few, many or no size at all.

>NA|few|TRBV16|TRBJ2-7
TGTGCCAGCAGCCAATCCACAGAGAAGCAGTACTTC
CASSQSTEKQYF
>TRBD2|NA|TRBV28|TRBJ2-3
TGTGCCAGCAGTTCCTGGACTAGCGGGAGGTCTAGCACAGATACGCAGTATTTT
CASSSWTSGRSSTDTQYF
>NA|NA|TRBV11-2|TRBJ2-2
TGTGCCAGCAGCTTACGGCAGGGAGAGACCGGGGAGCTGTTTTTT
CASSLRQGETGELFF
>TRBD2|once|TRBV6-1|TRBJ2-7
TGTGCCAGCCGGGAAGCGGGGGGGATCTCCTACGAGCAGTACTTC
CASREAGGISYEQYF
>TRBD1|once|TRBV29-1|TRBJ2-6
TGCAGCGTTGGGGACAGGGAGGATTCCTCTGGGGCCAACGTCCTGACTTTC
CSVGDREDSSGANVLTF
>NA|NA|TRBV2|TRBJ2-1
TGTGCCAGCAGTTGGGGGGTGGTCCGGAATGAGCAGTTCTTC
CASSWGVVRNEQFF
>TRBD1|NA|TRBV14|TRBJ2-1
TGTGCCAGCAGCCAAGGGGTAGCCTACAGGGGGCCGTTCTTC
CASSQGVAYRGPFF
>TRBD1|NA|TRBV9|TRBJ2-3
TGTGCCAGCAGCGTCACGGGACAGGTAGGCACAGATACGCAGTATTTT
CASSVTGQVGTDTQYF
>NA|NA|TRBV27|TRBJ1-3
TGTGCCAGCAGAAAACAGGGTCTCGGGTATGGAAACACCATATATTTT
CASRKQGLGYGNTIYF
>NA|NA|TRBV20-1|TRBJ2-7
TGCAGTGCTAGTGATTTTAGGGTTACCTACGAGCAGTACTTC
CSASDFRVTYEQYF
>NA|NA|TRBV20-1|TRBJ2-1
TGCAGTGCGCTCGGAGGGCCACGGGAGTTCTTC
CSALGGPREFF
>TRBD2|once|TRBV29-1|TRBJ2-1
TGCAGCGTAGAAAGCGGGAGCGATGAGCAGTTCTTC
CSVESGSDEQFF
>NA|NA|TRBV15|TRBJ2-5
TGTGCCACCAGCAGAGATAGGGAGTTTCAAGAGACCCAGTACTTC
CATSRDREFQETQYF
>NA|NA|TRBV11-2|TRBJ2-7
TGTGCCAGCAGCAACTGGGGCGAGCAGTACTTC
CASSNWGEQYF
>NA|NA|TRBV27|TRBJ2-1
TGTGCCAGCAGTACGAGCTCCTACAATGAGCAGTTCTTC
CASSTSSYNEQFF
>TRBD1|NA|TRBV27|TRBJ2-6
TGTGCCAGCAGTTACAGGGGGCGAAGTAAAGGGGCCAACGTCCTGACTTTC
CASSYRGRSKGANVLTF
>NA|NA|TRBV30|TRBJ1-1
TGTGCCTCCGCCCCCGGGATCTTGATTATTGAAGCTTTCTTT
CASAPGILIIEAFF
>TRBD1|NA|TRBV19|TRBJ2-1
TGTGCCAGTCGACCGGGACAGGGTTACAATGAGCAGTTCTTC
CASRPGQGYNEQFF
>NA|once|TRBV29-1|TRBJ2-3
TGCAGCGTTGATTTCGGGGTAGATACGCAGTATTTT
CSVDFGVDTQYF
>NA|NA|TRBV5-1|TRBJ2-3
TGCGCCAGCAGCTCGAGGGAGACTTTCACAGATACGCAGTATTTT
CASSSRETFTDTQYF
>NA|NA|TRBV27|TRBJ2-1
TGTGCCAGCAGTTTATCGGAGATATCCAATGAGCAGTTCTTC
CASSLSEISNEQFF
>NA|NA|TRBV7-6|TRBJ1-1
TGTGCCAGCAGCCAAAACGAGGCTGAAGCTTTCTTT
CASSQNEAEAFF
>NA|NA|TRBV7-9|TRBJ2-1
TGTGCCAGCCGGTCCAAGGGGGGGGACAATGAGCAGTTCTTC
CASRSKGGDNEQFF
>NA|few|TRBV4-2|TRBJ1-2
TGTGCCAGCAGCCAAGAGAGCTTCTTGGCTTCTCTATTTCCAGATGGCTACACCTTC
CASSQESFLASLFPDGYTF
>NA|NA|TRBV14|TRBJ1-1
TGTGCCAGCAGCCAAGATGGGCGGCCGAACACTGAAGCTTTCTTT
CASSQDGRPNTEAFF
>TRBD2|medium-sized|TRBV6-4|TRBJ2-3
TGTGCCAGCAGTGACTCTAGCGGGGGGGCAGATACGCAGTATTTT
CASSDSSGGADTQYF
>NA|NA|TRBV4-3|TRBJ1-4
TGCGCCAGCGCCGGGGGAGGAGGGGAAAAACTGTTTTTT
CASAGGGGEKLFF
>NA|NA|TRBV9|TRBJ1-1
TGTGCCAGCAGCGTAGACACAGGATTGAACACTGAAGCTTTCTTT
CASSVDTGLNTEAFF
>NA|NA|TRBV19|TRBJ1-1
TGTGCCAGTAGTATAGGACAGAGGAACGCTGAAGCTTTCTTT
CASSIGQRNAEAFF
>TRBD1|NA|TRBV14|TRBJ2-7
TGTGCCAGCAGCCGCGGCTCGACAGGGTTCGCCGAGCAGTACTTC
CASSRGSTGFAEQYF
>NA|NA|TRBV27|TRBJ2-7
TGTGCCAGCAGAGGCCGGCTGGGGGAGCAGTACTTC
CASRGRLGEQYF
>NA|NA|TRBV28|TRBJ1-4
TGTGCCAGCAGCCTTCGACAACCCGCTGAAAAACTGTTTTTT
CASSLRQPAEKLFF